The clone carrying this T cell receptor (beta chain) occurred once. The CDR3 runs 15 residues. Germline CDR1 and CDR2: LGHDT and YNNKEL (reference sequence). The trim removed 3 bases at V and 2 bases at J, leaving 4 bases unmatched. This sample is drawn from a study of blood T cell repertoires in COVID-19. About the research overall: Acute-phase and convalescent COVID-19 samples originated in the United States, Italy and Spain. T cells, B-cell-depleted T cells, or PBMCs supplied cDNA or gDNA.

Clones were sequenced by immunoSEQ multiplex PCR, and TCRdb holds only the in-frame ones, with some missing. Counted here are about 330,000 clones, 92% occurring once; the ten biggest clones make up 18%. V and J are TRBV3-1 (or the pseudogene TRBV3-2) and TRBJ1-3; 7 nucleotides line up with TRBD1. The TCR was taken from a woman in her thirties who had recovered from COVID-19. The sequenced sample consisted of PBMCs or T cells enriched from blood (not recorded which). CDR3 DNA sequence: TGTGCCAGCAGCCAGGCACAGGGGACTGGAAACACCATATATTTT. This gives the protein CASSQAQGTGNTIYF.